This T cell receptor (beta chain) emerged from a study of blood T cell repertoires in COVID-19. Study in general: The United States, Italy and Spain provided the acute and convalescent COVID-19 samples. The cDNA or gDNA used as material had been derived from T cells, B-cell-depleted T cells, or PBMCs.

Source study methods: For nucleated cells, counts were estimated from reference gene primer amplification. Data came from immunoSEQ multiplex PCR; TCRdb stores just in-frame clones and leaves some out. V, J and clone size are taken as reported in that table, and D and trimming were inferred from the DNA itself. Of roughly 81,000 clones listed, over 80% are singletons. CDR3 size: 13 residues. CDR1 and CDR2 (germline): MNHEY, SVGAGI. V lost 6 bases and J lost 5; bases outside the gene matches: 1. This chain joins TRBV6-5 and TRBJ1-5, with TRBD1 matching 10 bases. The sequence came from a woman aged 70-85 years with acute or convalescent COVID-19. Input material: peripheral blood. For the CDR3, the DNA is TGTGCCAGCAGGGGGACAGGGGATCAGCCCCAGCATTTT. Its translation: CASRGTGDQPQHF.